Given below is one T cell receptor (beta chain) in context. The antigen is undetermined. The sample originates from a study of cytomegalovirus exposure and HLA in healthy donors. Findings and limits, study-wide: The sole available immune exposure information was CMV serostatus.

PCR employed 60 Vbeta and 13 Jbeta primers. Profiling relied on immunoSEQ multiplex PCR, and the TCRdb table lists in-frame clones only, not all of them. The profile shows under 150,000 clones, more than 70% of them singletons. The CDR3 length is 15 residues. Germline assignment: CDR1 SNHLY and CDR2 FYNNEI. J was trimmed by 7 bases and V by 3 bases; bases with no gene match: 6. The chain uses TRBV2 and TRBJ2-1; 10 nucleotides agree with TRBD2. The TCR sequence derives from a male donor in good health and CMV-seronegative. Sequencing input: PBMCs. CDR3 nucleotides: TGTGCCAGCAGTGAGAGCGGGGGGGCCGGTAATGAGCAGTTCTTC. This sequence encodes CASSESGGAGNEQFF.